The 27 T cell receptor beta chains reported below all come from one sample, sequenced in a study of metastatic and nonmetastatic thyroid tumors. TCRdb reanalyzed the PCR reads via MiXCR. Of around 31,000 clones listed, 21% were seen once; the top ten hold 3%. Not a single patient had been given any form of treatment at any point before undergoing thyroid surgery. The sequenced sample consisted of tumor tissue. The receptor set was obtained from a male donor with papillary thyroid cancer or a benign thyroid nodule (not recorded which). Some clones in this sample may be carry-over from other donors' samples.

This clone has just one count. The chain employs TRBV4-1 and TRBJ1-6; D call uncertain. Deletions cut 1 base from V and 11 bases from J, with 12 bases between. Germline V CDR1 and CDR2: MGHRA, YSYEKL. This CDR3 is 14 amino acids long. The CDR3 DNA reads as TGCGCCAGCAGCCAAGCATTAGGGAGTACACCCCTCCACTTT. Translated: CASSQALGSTPLHF.

This clone was picked up a small number of times. The J gene is TRBJ1-2, the V gene TRBV13, with 9 bases lining up with TRBD1. CDR1 is PRHDT and CDR2 is FYEKMQ in the germline V gene (reference sequence). This CDR3 spans 14 amino acids. Trimming at V came to 2 bases and at J to 4 bases, leaving 2 bases not matched to a gene. The CDR3 loop reads CASSLWDRVYGYTF. CDR3 nucleotides: TGTGCCAGCAGCTTATGGGACAGGGTCTATGGCTACACCTTC. The full variable domain, in which reference TRBV13 and TRBJ1-2 provide the parts outside the CDR3, is AAGVIQSPRHLIKEKRETATLKCYPIPRHDTVYWYQQGPGQDPQFLISFYEKMQSDKGSIPDRFSAQQFSDYHSELNMSSLELGDSALYFCASSLWDRVYGYTFGSGTRLTVV.

At least ten counts were recorded for this clone. This may be a read error, as it is one base from a much larger clone. The V gene is TRBV7-2, the J gene TRBJ2-5, with D unclear. Germline V gene sequence: CDR1 SGHTA, CDR2 FQGNSA. V lost 5 bases, J lost 5 bases, and 12 bases lay in between. The CDR3 extends over 13 amino acids. The CDR3 loop is CASSRVILETQYF. Here the CDR3 DNA reads TGTGCCAGCAGCCGGGTCATTTTGGAGACCCAGTACTTC.

This clone was detected ten times or more. The chain is built from TRBV7-8 and TRBJ2-3, with D tentatively TRBD1 or TRBD2 (5 bases each). Germline CDR1 SGHVS, CDR2 FQNEAQ. The V end was cut by 5 bases, the J end by 6 bases, with 18 bases between. The CDR3 has 15 amino acids. CDR3 DNA sequence: TGTGCCAGCAGCGTCTCCGGGACCGTGGCCGATACGCAGTATTTT. It codes for CASSVSGTVADTQYF. The variable domain in full, completed from reference TRBV7-8 and TRBJ2-3, reads GAGVSQSPRYKVAKRGQDVALRCDPISGHVSLFWYQQALGQGPEFLTYFQNEAQLDKSGLPSDRFFAERPEGSVSTLKIQRTQQEDSAVYLCASSVSGTVADTQYFGPGTRLTVL.

The gene calls are TRBV12-3 or TRBV12-4 and TRBJ1-1; 9 positions agree with TRBD1. J lost 0 bases, V lost 2 bases, and 13 bases had no gene match. This CDR3 is built from 19 residues. The CDR3 here is CASSLKNVWGQGLNTEAFF. The CDR3 DNA sequence: TGTGCCAGCAGTTTAAAGAATGTATGGGGACAGGGCTTGAACACTGAAGCTTTCTTT.

This clone was counted many times. The chain joins TRBV7-2 to TRBJ2-1; unclear D gene. This CDR3 has 17 residues. In germline, CDR1 is SGHTA, CDR2 FQGNSA. V was clipped by 2 bases and J by 2 bases, with 16 bases between them. The CDR3 DNA sequence: TGTGCCAGCAGCTTATGGGGTCCCAAGAGCCCCTACAATGAGCAGTTCTTC. Protein sequence: CASSLWGPKSPYNEQFF.

J is TRBJ2-1 and V is TRBV9; D gene unclear. This CDR3 region has 12 residues. V was cut by 3 bases and J by 4 bases, with 5 bases left in between. The germline gives CDR1 SGDLS, CDR2 YYNGEE. This CDR3 reads CASSAAYNEQFF. Here the CDR3 DNA reads TGTGCCAGCAGCGCCGCGTACAATGAGCAGTTCTTC.

In its sample, this clone was seen many times. The chain uses TRBV20-1 and TRBJ1-5; possible D gene TRBD1, 5 bases. This CDR3 has 15 amino acids. Trimming removed 0 bases from V and 3 bases from J, with 12 bases in between. CDR1 is DFQATT and CDR2 is SNEGSKA in the germline V gene (reference sequence). The CDR3 sequence is CSARDPGGANQPQHF. In DNA form, the CDR3 reads TGCAGTGCTAGAGATCCGGGAGGGGCCAATCAGCCCCAGCATTTT.

The rearrangement joins TRBV7-2 to TRBJ2-1; 11 nucleotides line up with TRBD2. Germline CDR1 and CDR2: SGHTA and FQGNSA. The CDR3 consists of 14 residues. With V trimmed by 5 bases and J by 7 bases, 4 bases remained unmatched. The DNA of the CDR3 is TGTGCCAGCAGCACTAGCGGGGGACTTAATGAGCAGTTCTTC. This sequence encodes CASSTSGGLNEQFF.

This clone has a count of ten or more. The chain has TRBV5-6 and TRBJ2-1, with 9 positions matching TRBD2. Losses at the gene ends were 4 bases for V and 12 bases for J; bases not matched to a gene: 8. Germline V gene data show CDR1 as SGHDT and CDR2 as YYEEEE. CDR3 length: 13 residues. The CDR3 protein is CASSPIAGEGQFF. Here the CDR3 DNA reads TGTGCCAGCAGCCCAATAGCGGGAGAGGGGCAGTTCTTC.

This clone was counted many times. The chain uses TRBV15 and TRBJ1-2; D ambiguous. There are 13 residues in the CDR3. V lost 5 bases, J lost 3 bases, and 10 bases lay in between. Germline CDR1 and CDR2: LNHNV and YYDKDF (reference sequence). CDR3 amino acids: CATSGVEDYGYTF. The CDR3 region has the DNA TGTGCCACCAGCGGGGTAGAGGACTATGGCTACACCTTC.

This chain joins TRBV30 and TRBJ2-7; D gene unclear. Germline V gives CDR1 GTSNPN, CDR2 SVGIG (reference sequence). This CDR3 has 12 residues. Trimming removed 3 bases at V and 2 bases at J, with 8 bases between. The CDR3 DNA reads TGTGCCTGGAGGGCAGACACCTACGAGCAGTACTTC. It specifies CAWRADTYEQYF.

This clone was seen many times. Here the CDR3 reads CASSEGVNTEAFF. The CDR3 bases are TGTGCCAGCAGTGAAGGGGTGAACACTGAAGCTTTCTTT. This chain links TRBV6-1 with TRBJ1-1; D is uncertain. CDR3 size: 13 residues. The germline V and J ends were trimmed by 1 base and 0 bases, with 3 bases remaining between them. The germline CDR1 and CDR2 sequences are MNHNS and SASEGT.

This clone was observed at least ten times. V is TRBV10-2 and J is TRBJ2-3; no clear D. Germline CDR1 is WSHSY and CDR2 is SAAADI. This CDR3 spans 15 amino acids. V was pared by 4 bases and J by 1 base, with 12 bases between. The chain's CDR3 is CASSALALGTDTQYF. DNA for the CDR3: TGCGCCAGCAGTGCATTAGCACTCGGCACAGATACGCAGTATTTT.

V gene TRBV6-4 combines with J gene TRBJ2-1; 9 positions agree with TRBD1. This CDR3 is 15 amino acids long. V trimming: 4 bases; J trimming: 0 bases; junction bases outside the gene matches: 1. Looked up from germline, CDR1 is MRHNA and CDR2 is SNTAGT. CDR3 DNA sequence: TGTGCCAGCAGTGCGACAGGGGGCTCCTACAATGAGCAGTTCTTC. It translates to CASSATGGSYNEQFF.

This CDR3 is CASRSGTIPLDTQYF. The DNA for the CDR3 is TGTGCCAGCAGGTCCGGGACTATCCCCCTTGATACGCAGTATTTT. The V and J genes are TRBV7-8 and TRBJ2-3, with 7 bases aligning to TRBD2. CDR1 and CDR2 (germline): SGHVS, FQNEAQ. Trimming cost V 6 bases and J 6 bases; bases outside gene matches: 12. The CDR3 is 15 residues long.

This clone was picked up many times. The rearrangement links TRBV15 to TRBJ2-4; 9 nucleotides agree with TRBD2. Germline assignment: CDR1 LNHNV and CDR2 YYDKDF (reference sequence). CDR3 length: 18 amino acids. Trimming at V came to 0 bases and at J to 9 bases, leaving 15 bases not matched to a gene. CDR3 in amino acids: CATSRDTWREGPARIQYF. The CDR3 bases are TGTGCCACCAGCAGAGATACTTGGCGGGAGGGCCCGGCTCGCATTCAGTACTTC.

The chain links TRBV5-1 to TRBJ2-3, with 9 bases matching TRBD2. The CDR3 totals 15 residues. The J segment lost 6 bases and the V segment lost 5 bases, leaving 10 bases of the junction unmatched. Germline CDR1 and CDR2: SGHRS and YFSETQ. CDR3 sequence: CASRTRLADRDTQYF. As DNA, the CDR3 is TGCGCCAGCAGAACAAGACTAGCGGATAGGGATACGCAGTATTTT.

The table lists this clone with many counts. The rearrangement links TRBV19 to TRBJ1-5, with a tentative D call TRBD1 (6 bases). The V end lost 7 bases, the J end lost 1 base, and 14 bases lay between the germline ends. CDR1 and CDR2 (germline): LNHDA, SQIVND (reference sequence). The CDR3 length is 15 residues. DNA of the CDR3: TGTGCCAGTAATATGACAGGAGCAAGCAATCAGCCCCAGCATTTT. Its protein product is CASNMTGASNQPQHF. The variable domain in full, with the rest retrieved from reference TRBV19 and TRBJ1-5, is DGGITQSPKYLFRKEGQNVTLSCEQNLNHDAMYWYRQDPGQGLRLIYYSQIVNDFQKGDIAEGYSVSREKKESFPLTVTSAQKNPTAFYLCASNMTGASNQPQHFGDGTRLSIL.

The V and J genes are TRBV6-2 or TRBV6-3 and TRBJ1-2; D not certain. Trimming shortened V by 6 bases and J by 4 bases, and 15 bases separated the two germline ends. The CDR3 totals 14 residues. Per germline, CDR1 MNHEY and CDR2 SVGEGT. The CDR3 region is CASRRDVSPYGYTF. CDR3 nucleotide sequence: TGTGCCAGCAGACGTGACGTCAGCCCCTATGGCTACACCTTC.

This clone was recorded at least ten times. This chain links TRBV18 with TRBJ2-1; weak D call: TRBD1 (5 bases). Trimming cost V 2 bases and J 6 bases, with 14 bases left between them. The CDR3 has 15 amino acids. Germline V CDR1 and CDR2: KGHSH, LQKENI. The CDR3 region is CASSPNVGVANEQFF. Here the CDR3 DNA reads TGTGCCAGCTCACCAAACGTAGGGGTAGCCAATGAGCAGTTCTTC.

This clone appeared a single time. The chain joins TRBV20-1 to TRBJ2-6, with a possible D match to TRBD1 (5 bases). Germline CDR1 reads DFQATT; CDR2 reads SNEGSKA (reference sequence). V lost 5 bases and J 4 bases, leaving 12 bases between the germline ends. The CDR3 sequence is 14 residues long. The DNA of the CDR3 is TGCAGTGCTGGAGTGACAGTCGGGGCCAACGTCCTGACTTTC. Its protein product is CSAGVTVGANVLTF.

This clone has more than one count but fewer than ten. With a much larger clone just one base away, this may be a read error. The gene calls are TRBV12-5 and TRBJ2-1; D call uncertain. Germline loops: CDR1 LGHNT, CDR2 FRNRAP. This CDR3 is built from 13 residues. The CDR3 sequence: CASAPTTSNEQSF. In DNA form, the CDR3 reads TGTGCTAGTGCACCTACTACCTCCAATGAGCAGTCCTTC.

This chain links TRBV18 with TRBJ2-7; perhaps TRBD1 as D (6 bases). Germline V gene data show CDR1 as KGHSH and CDR2 as LQKENI. The CDR3 has 12 residues. V shed 2 bases and J shed 6 bases, with 8 bases lying between them. The CDR3 reads CASSPAGVEQYF. Here the CDR3 DNA reads TGTGCCAGCTCACCAGCAGGGGTCGAGCAGTACTTC.

This clone was found many times. The gene calls are TRBV20-1 and TRBJ2-7, with 9 nucleotides matching TRBD2. The CDR3 runs to 16 residues. CDR1 DFQATT and CDR2 SNEGSKA come from the germline V gene (reference sequence). J was trimmed by 4 bases and V by 1 base; bases with no gene match: 11. CDR3 DNA: TGCAGTGCTAGAGGATCGGTAGCGGGAGAAATGTACGAGCAGTACTTC. This codes for CSARGSVAGEMYEQYF.

In regard to this clone: At one end, the junction sequence differs from germline, possibly due to a read error. The chain recombines TRBV5-1 with TRBJ2-3; D is unresolved. CDR1 SGHRS and CDR2 YFSETQ come from the germline V gene. CDR3 length: 14 residues. This chain's CDR3 is CASSLVLVTDTQYF. CDR3 DNA sequence: TGCGCCAGCAGCTTGGTACTGGTCACAGATACGCAATATTTT.

This clone was seen a few times. The germline gene is not matched at one end of the junction; a read error may be the cause. This sequence joins TRBV6-1 and TRBJ2-7; D gene ambiguous. The CDR3 loop spans 12 amino acids. Germline V gene lookup returns CDR1 MNHNS and CDR2 SASEGT. CDR3 residues: CASSEGEWQKTF. DNA of the CDR3: TGTGCCAGCAGTGAAGGAGAGTGGCAGAAAACATTC.